This TCR beta chain was recovered during a study of blood T cell repertoires in COVID-19. For the study at large: Specimens from acute and convalescent COVID-19 originated in the United States, Italy and Spain.

TCRdb keeps only in-frame clones here, not all; method: immunoSEQ multiplex PCR. The table records about 140,000 clones, approximately 79% of them present only once. The sequenced sample consisted of peripheral blood. The clonotype comes from a man aged 55 to 70 with acute or convalescent COVID-19.

The CDR3 loop is CASSFTSGSTDTQYF. CDR3 coding DNA: TGTGCCAGCAGCTTTACTAGCGGGAGCACAGATACGCAGTATTTT. This chain joins TRBV7-9 and TRBJ2-3; 9 nucleotides align to TRBD2. Germline CDR1 and CDR2: SEHNR and FQNEAQ (reference sequence). Germline trimming cut 3 bases from V and 0 bases from J; bases unmatched to any gene: 1. CDR3 length: 15 residues. Variable domain in full (rest from reference TRBV7-9 and TRBJ2-3): DTGVSQNPRHKITKRGQNVTFRCDPISEHNRLYWYRQTLGQGPEFLTYFQNEAQLEKSRLLSDRFSAERPKGSFSTLEIQRTEQGDSAMYLCASSFTSGSTDTQYFGPGTRLTVL.